The T cell receptor (beta chain) under discussion was sequenced for a study of blood T cells in healthy people across ages. The CDR3 extends over 10 amino acids. Germline values: CDR1 DFQATT, CDR2 SNEGSKA (reference sequence). The V gene lost 4 bases and the J gene lost 9 bases, with 7 bases spanning the gap. A sample-barcoded 5' primer and a J-beta primer mix were used in a second PCR of roughly 7 to 11 cycles. Researchers report that a template-switch adaptor with 12 random nucleotides tagged each cDNA molecule. Each CDR3 protein is one row after TCRdb ran MiXCR on the 5' RACE reads. The sample carries roughly 860,000 distinct CDR3 sequences, around 62% recorded once.

The V call is TRBV20-1, the J call TRBJ2-1; no clear D gene. Sequencing was done on a sample of blood. This receptor was identified in a man under 40 in good health. The CDR3 bases are TGCAGTGCTATAGACACTGAGCAGTTCTTC. Its translation: CSAIDTEQFF.